The clone carrying this T cell receptor (beta chain) was found a few times. Its antigen is as yet unknown. Deletions cut 3 bases from V and 5 bases from J, with 14 bases between. The CDR3 covers 13 residues. The germline CDR1 and CDR2 sequences are DFQATT and SNEGSKA (reference sequence). This entry belongs to a study of T-cell memory formation after mild COVID-19. Findings and caveats of the study: Clones contracting day 15 to 85 were balanced CD4/CD8; later expanders leaned CD4+. Clones from the second wave (peaking day 37) had unconfirmed SARS-CoV-2 specificity. There were some responding clones in pre-infection memory, which suggested that cross-reactive memory had joined. Largely, contracting CD4+ clones fell within CM and EM, and contracting CD8+ clones within EMRA.

TCRdb used MiXCR to reprocess the 5' RACE reads, holding one entry per CDR3 protein. The table has about 270,000 distinct CDR3 sequences, 16% seen once. The gene calls are TRBV20-1 and TRBJ2-7; tentatively, D is TRBD2 (5 bases). This sequence originates from a man aged 18 to 30 who had mild COVID-19 (a few samples of this study predate the infection). Cell type and time point are not known. Material for sequencing was PBMCs or a T cell subset sorted from them (not recorded which). The chain's CDR3 is CSARTVVGNEQYF. The CDR3 coding sequence is TGCAGTGCTAGGACGGTGGTCGGGAACGAGCAGTACTTC.